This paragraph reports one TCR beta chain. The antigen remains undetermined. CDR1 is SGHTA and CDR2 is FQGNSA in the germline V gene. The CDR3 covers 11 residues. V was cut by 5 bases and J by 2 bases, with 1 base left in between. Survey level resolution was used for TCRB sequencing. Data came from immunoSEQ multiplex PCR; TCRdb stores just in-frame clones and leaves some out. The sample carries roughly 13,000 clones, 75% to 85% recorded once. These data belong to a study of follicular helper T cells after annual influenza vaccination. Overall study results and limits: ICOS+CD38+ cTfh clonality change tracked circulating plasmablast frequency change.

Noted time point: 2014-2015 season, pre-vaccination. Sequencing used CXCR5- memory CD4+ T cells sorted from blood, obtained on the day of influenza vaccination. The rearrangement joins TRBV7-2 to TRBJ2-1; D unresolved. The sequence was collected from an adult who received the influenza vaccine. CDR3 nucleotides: TGTGCCAGCAGCCCCTACAATGAGCAGTTCTTC. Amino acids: CASSPYNEQFF. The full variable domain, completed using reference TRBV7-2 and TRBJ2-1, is GAGVSQSPSNKVTEKGKDVELRCDPISGHTALYWYRQSLGQGLEFLIYFQGNSAPDKSGLPSDRFSAERTGGSVSTLTIQRTQQEDSAVYLCASSPYNEQFFGPGTRLTVL.